There are many counts of the clone carrying this T cell receptor beta chain. This entry comes from a study of cytotoxic CD8 clonotypes in ibrutinib-treated CLL. Germline V lookup: CDR1 SGHRS, CDR2 YFSETQ. With 0 bases removed from V and 5 bases from J, the gap between germline ends came to 12 bases. This CDR3 has 15 amino acids. Sequencing used immunoSEQ multiplex PCR; TCRdb keeps in-frame clones, though not all of them. The sample includes some 290,000 clones, 80% seen only once; the top ten take over 5%. This rearrangement joins TRBV5-1 to TRBJ2-1; D not resolved. The sequencing used PBMCs, collected before ibrutinib treatment. The clonotype originates from a human donor with chronic lymphocytic leukemia. For the CDR3, the DNA is TGCGCCAGCAGCTTGGCTCTAGTCAGAGACAATGAGCAGTTCTTC. It codes for CASSLALVRDNEQFF.